These 6 T cell receptor beta chains share one sample of origin, sequenced in a study of CD4+ T cells in melanoma. Using immunoSEQ multiplex PCR, the repertoire was profiled, and TCRdb retains in-frame clones only, with some absent. The sample includes roughly 6,900 clones, less than 75% of them seen just once. Material: cells from a culture (not recorded whether cultured in vitro). The receptors come from a human donor with melanoma.

This clone was observed a handful of times. This chain joins TRBV29-1 and TRBJ2-3; D unclear. The CDR3 length is 14 residues. Trimming pared 3 bases from V and 1 base from J, leaving 11 bases between. Germline V gene sequence: CDR1 SQVTM, CDR2 ANQGSEA. CDR3 in amino acids: CSVDPLFRTDTQYF. CDR3 DNA: TGCAGCGTTGACCCCCTCTTCCGCACAGATACGCAGTATTTT.

The rearrangement uses TRBV7-2 and TRBJ1-6; tentatively, D is TRBD1 (6 bases). V was clipped by 5 bases and J by 8 bases, with 13 bases between them. The germline V gene has CDR1 SGHTA and CDR2 FQGNSA. This CDR3 spans 14 amino acids. The chain's CDR3 is CASSPWGADSPLHF. The CDR3 nucleotides read TGTGCCAGCAGCCCGTGGGGGGCCGATTCACCCCTCCACTTT. The full variable domain, its missing parts supplied by reference TRBV7-2 and TRBJ1-6, is GAGVSQSPSNKVTEKGKDVELRCDPISGHTALYWYRQSLGQGLEFLIYFQGNSAPDKSGLPSDRFSAERTGGSVSTLTIQRTQQEDSAVYLCASSPWGADSPLHFGNGTRLTVT.

V gene TRBV12-2 combines with J gene TRBJ1-6; TRBD1, the D gene given by the table, was not confirmed from the DNA. TRBV12-2 is deemed a pseudogene. CDR3 size: 15 residues. This CDR3 is CASRLGGHHNSPLHF. In DNA form, the CDR3 reads TGTGCAAGTCGCTTAGGGGGACATCATAATTCACCCCTCCACTTT.

This clone was counted between two and nine times. V is TRBV9 and J is TRBJ1-2; perhaps TRBD1 as D (5 bases). CDR1 SGDLS and CDR2 YYNGEE come from the germline V gene. The CDR3 consists of 15 residues. Trimming removed 3 bases from V and 2 bases from J, with 14 bases in between. CDR3 in DNA: TGTGCCAGCAGCGGATTCAGGGACTCAAACTATGGCTACACCTTC. This codes for CASSGFRDSNYGYTF.

This rearrangement joins TRBV6-4 to TRBJ1-4; 8 nucleotides agree with TRBD1. The V gene end was trimmed by 10 bases and the J gene end by 8 bases; junction bases not matched to a gene: 9. The CDR3 loop spans 13 amino acids. The germline V gene encodes CDR1 MRHNA and CDR2 SNTAGT. The chain's CDR3 is CAIPSDRDEKLFF. Here the CDR3 DNA reads TGTGCCATCCCCTCGGACAGGGACGAAAAACTGTTTTTT.

The rearrangement uses TRBV10-3 and TRBJ1-1, with D possibly TRBD1 on 5 matching bases. Trimming stripped 8 bases from V and 1 base from J, with 11 bases between. This CDR3 has 13 residues. Looked up from germline, CDR1 is ENHRY and CDR2 is SYGVKD. This chain's CDR3 is CAIGETENTEAFF. CDR3 nucleotides: TGTGCCATCGGGGAGACAGAGAACACTGAAGCTTTCTTT.